Described below is a single T cell receptor beta chain sequence and its context. Its antigen is as yet unknown. The PCR had 60 Vbeta and 13 Jbeta primers. Profiling relied on immunoSEQ multiplex PCR, and the TCRdb table lists in-frame clones only, not all of them. This table has 100,000 to 150,000 clones, 60% to 85% appearing once. The source of the sample is a study of cytomegalovirus exposure and HLA in healthy donors. Study results and limitations: Many donors shared some public TCRs, even though most TCR sequences were rare. According to the study, some 160 TCR beta chains were cytomegalovirus-associated.

CDR3 length: 14 residues. The junction had 5 bases not matched to a gene; V was cut back by 2 bases and J by 4 bases. CDR1 is SGHKS, CDR2 YYEKEE, per germline (reference sequence). This sequence joins TRBV5-5 and TRBJ1-2, with TRBD1 identical over 7 bases. Specimen: PBMCs. The origin of this receptor is a man younger than 45 in good health and CMV-seronegative. The CDR3 protein is CASSLGDSPYGYTF. The CDR3 DNA is TGTGCCAGCAGCTTAGGGGACAGCCCCTATGGCTACACCTTC.